A single sample gave rise to the 32 T cell receptor beta chains below, sequenced in a study of blood T cell repertoires in COVID-19. Assay used: immunoSEQ multiplex PCR; TCRdb lists only in-frame clones, some missing. The sample lists about 150,000 clones, almost 85% occurring once. The sample consisted of peripheral blood. These receptors were obtained from a woman older than 75 with COVID-19, enrolled during active disease.

This chain joins TRBV11-2 and TRBJ2-7, with 7 bases aligning to TRBD2. CDR3 length: 15 amino acids. J lost 3 bases, V lost 5 bases, and 10 bases had no gene match. Germline CDR1 is SGHAT and CDR2 is FQNNGV. CDR3 amino acids: CASSPGSGRHYEQYF. The CDR3 nucleotides are TGTGCCAGCAGCCCGGGTAGCGGGCGGCACTACGAGCAGTACTTC.

This sequence joins TRBV19 and TRBJ2-3, with TRBD1 matching over 8 bases. The germline V gene has CDR1 LNHDA and CDR2 SQIVND (reference sequence). The ends lost 3 bases at V and 5 bases at J; junction bases unmatched: 7. The CDR3 has 15 amino acids. The chain's CDR3 is CASSMGRGRGDTQYF. The CDR3 DNA reads TGTGCCAGTAGTATGGGCAGGGGGCGCGGAGATACGCAGTATTTT.

V and J are TRBV2 and TRBJ2-7, with 9 bases matching TRBD2. V trimming: 5 bases; J trimming: 10 bases; junction bases outside the gene matches: 3. Germline assignment: CDR1 SNHLY and CDR2 FYNNEI. The CDR3 spans 11 residues. CDR3 nucleotide sequence: TGTGCCAGCAGTTATAGCGGGAGTCAGTACTTC. It specifies CASSYSGSQYF. The complete variable domain, with remaining parts taken from reference TRBV2 and TRBJ2-7, reads EPEVTQTPSHQVTQMGQEVILRCVPISNHLYFYWYRQILGQKVEFLVSFYNNEISEKSEIFDDQFSVERPDGSNFTLKIRSTKLEDSAMYFCASSYSGSQYFGPGTRLTVT.

The V call is TRBV28, the J call TRBJ2-5; D is perhaps TRBD2 (6 bases). CDR1 and CDR2 from the germline V gene are MDHEN and SYDVKM. The CDR3 contains 16 residues. V shed 4 bases and J shed 1 base, with 16 bases lying between them. The CDR3: CASSSMVADFQETQYF. Written as DNA, the CDR3 is TGTGCCAGCAGTTCCATGGTAGCGGACTTCCAAGAGACCCAGTACTTC.

This rearrangement joins TRBV6-6 to TRBJ2-3; the D gene is possibly TRBD2 (6 bases). CDR1 is MNHNY and CDR2 is SVGAGI in the germline V gene (reference sequence). CDR3 size: 14 residues. The germline V and J ends were trimmed by 6 bases and 1 base, with 11 bases remaining between them. The CDR3 spells CASRPGGGTDTQYF. CDR3 sequence (DNA): TGTGCCAGCAGGCCAGGCGGGGGCACAGATACGCAGTATTTT.

V is TRBV7-2 and J is TRBJ1-2; D is possibly TRBD1 (6 bases). The germline V and J ends were trimmed by 1 base and 2 bases, with 20 bases remaining between them. Germline V gene lookup returns CDR1 SGHTA and CDR2 FQGNSA. The CDR3 contains 18 residues. For the CDR3, the DNA is TGTGCCAGCAGCTTAGGTTTGAGGGGGGGACGGAGAAACTATGGCTACACCTTC. Translation: CASSLGLRGGRRNYGYTF.

The chain employs TRBV7-6 and TRBJ2-1; 9 nucleotides agree with TRBD1. The CDR3 runs 16 residues. V gave up 2 bases and J gave up 5 bases; unmatched junction bases: 7. Germline CDR1 is SGHVS and CDR2 is FNYEAQ. In DNA form, the CDR3 reads TGTGCCAGCAGCTTAAGGACAGGGGTGGGGGACAATGAGCAGTTCTTC. Translation: CASSLRTGVGDNEQFF.

The chain links TRBV6-5 to TRBJ2-3; unclear D gene. CDR1 is MNHEY, CDR2 SVGAGI, per germline. The CDR3 sequence is 16 residues long. V gave up 0 bases and J gave up 5 bases, with 15 bases separating them. The CDR3 region is CASSYSSRGWVDTQYF. CDR3 DNA: TGTGCCAGCAGTTACTCGTCGAGAGGATGGGTAGATACGCAGTATTTT.

The gene calls are TRBV6-1 and TRBJ1-5; 7 nucleotides agree with TRBD1. The CDR3 loop spans 15 amino acids. Germline V gene data show CDR1 as MNHNS and CDR2 as SASEGT. Unmatched junction bases numbered 5, after V lost 1 base and J lost 5 bases. Here the CDR3 reads CASSEGAGGHQPQHF. CDR3 in DNA: TGTGCCAGCAGTGAAGGGGCAGGGGGGCATCAGCCCCAGCATTTT.

Worth noting for this clone: Mismatch with germline at one junction end may stem from a read error. The rearrangement uses TRBV4-2 and TRBJ2-3; TRBD2 matches 9 bases. Per the germline V gene, CDR1 is LGHNA and CDR2 is YNFKEQ. CDR3 length: 13 residues. Written as DNA, the CDR3 is TGTGCCAGCAGCCAAGCCAGTAGCGGGGGTCCGGATTTT. Its translation: CASSQASSGGPDF.

This clone was detected a few times. CDR3 residues: CASSQARAGEQYF. The CDR3 coding sequence is TGTGCCAGCAGCCAAGCTCGGGCGGGCGAGCAGTACTTC. This rearrangement joins TRBV7-2 to TRBJ2-7; TRBD2 is a possible D gene (5 bases). Germline loops: CDR1 SGHTA, CDR2 FQGNSA. The CDR3 runs to 13 residues. V was cut by 5 bases and J by 6 bases, with 14 bases left in between.

V and J are TRBV5-5 and TRBJ2-2; maybe TRBD2 (5 bases). The germline V and J ends were trimmed by 6 bases and 3 bases, with 6 bases remaining between them. Germline V gene sequence: CDR1 SGHKS, CDR2 YYEKEE (reference sequence). CDR3 length: 12 residues. CDR3 nucleotide sequence: TGTGCCAGCAAGAGGGACACCGGGGAGCTGTTTTTT. Translation: CASKRDTGELFF.

V usage is TRBV6-5 and J usage is TRBJ1-5, with D unclear. This CDR3 comprises 13 residues. Trimming removed 6 bases at V and 2 bases at J, with 8 bases between. The germline V gene has CDR1 MNHEY and CDR2 SVGAGI. CDR3 sequence: CASSNMGNQPQHF. As DNA, the CDR3 is TGTGCCAGCAGCAACATGGGCAATCAGCCCCAGCATTTT.

The chain has TRBV5-6 and TRBJ1-2, with 8 bases fitting TRBD1. Germline V lookup: CDR1 SGHDT, CDR2 YYEEEE. V lost 5 bases and J lost 4; bases outside the gene matches: 7. There are 14 residues in the CDR3. In nucleotides, the CDR3 is TGTGCCAGCAGTAGGGGACAGGCCCCCTATGGCTACACCTTC. Its translation: CASSRGQAPYGYTF.

This clone was seen only a few times. This chain's CDR3 is CSASSTGGTDTQYF. CDR3 nucleotides: TGCAGTGCTAGTTCGACAGGGGGAACAGATACGCAGTATTTT. This rearrangement joins TRBV20-1 to TRBJ2-3, with 9 bases fitting TRBD1. The CDR3 runs 14 residues. Germline CDR1 DFQATT, CDR2 SNEGSKA (reference sequence). V was clipped by 3 bases and J by 3 bases; unmatched bases: 4.

V usage is TRBV18 and J usage is TRBJ1-4; 7 bases map to TRBD1. The ends lost 3 bases at V and 6 bases at J; junction bases unmatched: 10. Germline lookup yields CDR1 KGHSH and CDR2 LQKENI. The CDR3 extends over 16 amino acids. The CDR3 nucleotides are TGTGCCAGCTCACCTGGTTCCCAAGGGACAGATGAAAAACTGTTTTTT. This encodes CASSPGSQGTDEKLFF. The whole variable domain, filled in from reference TRBV18 and TRBJ1-4, reads NAGVMQNPRHLVRRRGQEARLRCSPMKGHSHVYWYRQLPEEGLKFMVYLQKENIIDESGMPKERFSAEFPKEGPSILRIQQVVRGDSAAYFCASSPGSQGTDEKLFFGSGTQLSVL.

V gene TRBV7-2 combines with J gene TRBJ1-1; a possible D gene is TRBD1 (6 bases). V lost 0 bases, J lost 1 base, and 6 bases lay in between. Germline V lookup: CDR1 SGHTA, CDR2 FQGNSA. This CDR3 has 14 residues. The CDR3 region has the DNA TGTGCCAGCAGCTTAGCCAGGGGGAACACTGAAGCTTTCTTT. Translation: CASSLARGNTEAFF.

The genes are TRBV19 and TRBJ2-7; D gene uncertain. The CDR3 contains 11 residues. Germline V gene sequence: CDR1 LNHDA, CDR2 SQIVND (reference sequence). Trimming left V 1 base short and J 5 bases short, with 3 bases between. In DNA form, the CDR3 reads TGTGCCAGTAGTATAGCGGACGAGCAGTACTTC. It codes for CASSIADEQYF.

The rearrangement joins TRBV6-5 to TRBJ2-2, with D possibly being TRBD2 (6 bases). Trimming removed 8 bases from V and 5 bases from J, with 15 bases in between. The CDR3 sequence is 14 residues long. Germline-derived CDR1 and CDR2 are MNHEY and SVGAGI. DNA for the CDR3: TGTGCCAGCCGGTTCGCTGGGGGGACCGGGGAGCTGTTTTTT. As protein: CASRFAGGTGELFF.

This chain uses TRBV3-1 (or the pseudogene TRBV3-2) with TRBJ1-4; possibly TRBD1 for D (6 bases). Germline values: CDR1 LGHDT, CDR2 YNNKEL (reference sequence). V was shortened by 3 bases and J by 5 bases, with 10 bases between the two germline ends. CDR3 length: 14 residues. CDR3 sequence reads: CASSQGAGNEKLFF. CDR3 coding DNA: TGTGCCAGCAGCCAGGGGGCAGGGAATGAAAAACTGTTTTTT.

The chain combines TRBV10-3 with TRBJ2-1; no reliable D call. The CDR3 consists of 15 residues. The V end was cut by 4 bases, the J end by 0 bases, with 10 bases between. In germline, CDR1 is ENHRY, CDR2 SYGVKD. CDR3: CAISAAVNSYNEQFF. The CDR3 DNA reads as TGTGCCATCAGTGCGGCGGTTAACTCCTACAATGAGCAGTTCTTC.

The V gene is TRBV9, the J gene TRBJ1-5; 9 bases are a match to TRBD1. This CDR3 is built from 18 residues. V gave up 4 bases and J gave up 9 bases; unmatched junction bases: 20. The germline V gene has CDR1 SGDLS and CDR2 YYNGEE. The CDR3 region has the DNA TGTGCCAGCAGCCCGGACAGGGGTGTGACGGTACCCTCCCGGCCCCAGCATTTT. Protein sequence: CASSPDRGVTVPSRPQHF.

A note on this clone: The junction differs from germline at one of its ends, possibly a read error. The V and J genes are TRBV19 and TRBJ2-5, with TRBD1 identical over 8 bases. Germline CDR1 is LNHDA and CDR2 is SQIVND (reference sequence). The CDR3 is 15 residues long. CDR3 DNA: TGTGCCAGTAGTATAGTGGGACAGGCCCAAGGGACCCAGTACTTC. This encodes CASSIVGQAQGTQYF.

The chain uses TRBV7-2 and TRBJ2-5; TRBD2 is a possible D gene (6 bases). This CDR3 comprises 13 residues. Germline V CDR1 and CDR2: SGHTA, FQGNSA. Trimming removed 10 bases at V and 5 bases at J, with 17 bases between. The CDR3 region is CANSLALAETQYF. The CDR3 DNA sequence: TGTGCCAACTCACTGGCCCTAGCGGAGACCCAGTACTTC.

The J gene is TRBJ2-5, the V gene TRBV19; 7 nucleotides align to TRBD1. The V and J ends lost 6 bases and 1 base, in that order; junction bases with no gene match: 5. CDR1 is LNHDA, CDR2 SQIVND, per germline (reference sequence). The CDR3 runs to 14 residues. For the CDR3, the DNA is TGTGCCAGTAGCAGGGGGAGTAGCCAAGAGACCCAGTACTTC. Translation gives CASSRGSSQETQYF.

The chain couples TRBV2 to TRBJ1-3; D is undetermined. Trimming took off 4 bases at V and 3 bases at J, with 10 bases between the two ends. CDR1 SNHLY and CDR2 FYNNEI come from the germline V gene. This CDR3 is built from 14 residues. The CDR3 sequence: CASSAEGFGNTIYF. Written as DNA, the CDR3 is TGTGCCAGCAGTGCAGAGGGTTTTGGAAACACCATATATTTT. Full variable domain (missing parts from reference TRBV2 and TRBJ1-3): EPEVTQTPSHQVTQMGQEVILRCVPISNHLYFYWYRQILGQKVEFLVSFYNNEISEKSEIFDDQFSVERPDGSNFTLKIRSTKLEDSAMYFCASSAEGFGNTIYFGEGSWLTVV.

This sequence joins TRBV7-2 and TRBJ2-1; 7 nucleotides agree with TRBD2. This CDR3 spans 13 amino acids. Looked up from germline, CDR1 is SGHTA and CDR2 is FQGNSA. Trimming at V came to 1 base and at J to 6 bases, leaving 0 bases not matched to a gene. The CDR3 nucleotides read TGTGCCAGCAGCTTAGGGGGGGGCAATGAGCAGTTCTTC. Translation gives CASSLGGGNEQFF. The full variable domain, rest sourced from reference TRBV7-2 and TRBJ2-1, is GAGVSQSPSNKVTEKGKDVELRCDPISGHTALYWYRQSLGQGLEFLIYFQGNSAPDKSGLPSDRFSAERTGGSVSTLTIQRTQQEDSAVYLCASSLGGGNEQFFGPGTRLTVL.

This chain links TRBV29-1 with TRBJ2-1; D possibly corresponds to TRBD1 (7 bases). V was shortened by 7 bases and J by 6 bases, with 16 bases between the two germline ends. The germline V gene encodes CDR1 SQVTM and CDR2 ANQGSEA. CDR3 size: 13 residues. The CDR3 here is CSGTQGGSNEQFF. DNA of the CDR3: TGCAGCGGAACGCAGGGGGGTTCCAATGAGCAGTTCTTC.

This clone has only one observation. The chain joins TRBV6-2 or TRBV6-3 to TRBJ1-3, with D possibly matching TRBD1 (5 bases). With 4 bases removed from V and 3 bases from J, the gap between germline ends came to 16 bases. Germline V lookup: CDR1 MNHEY, CDR2 SVGEGT. This CDR3 comprises 16 residues. CDR3 in DNA: TGTGCCAGCAGTTTCACGAGACAGAGAATTGGAAACACCATATATTTT. This translates into CASSFTRQRIGNTIYF.

The chain recombines TRBV18 with TRBJ2-3; TRBD1 is a possible D gene (6 bases). This CDR3 comprises 14 residues. The ends were cut back, 0 bases at V and 4 bases at J, with 8 bases in the middle. Germline assignment: CDR1 KGHSH and CDR2 LQKENI. The CDR3 reads CASSPPPGADTQYF. The CDR3 DNA reads as TGTGCCAGCTCACCACCGCCAGGGGCAGATACGCAGTATTTT.

Written as DNA, the CDR3 is TGTGCCAGCAGCCCAAGGGGAATGGGTGGTGAAGCTTTCTTT. Translation gives CASSPRGMGGEAFF. The V and J genes are TRBV14 and TRBJ1-1; tentatively, D is TRBD1 (5 bases). The germline V and J ends were trimmed by 4 bases and 7 bases, with 16 bases remaining between them. CDR1 and CDR2 from the germline V gene are SGHDN and FVKESK. This CDR3 region has 14 residues.

V and J are TRBV24-1 and TRBJ1-5; unclear D gene. CDR1 and CDR2 (germline): KGHDR, SFDVKD. Trimming shortened V by 4 bases and J by 4 bases, and 4 bases separated the two germline ends. This CDR3 region has 12 residues. Written as DNA, the CDR3 is TGTGCCACCAGTGAAGAGAATCAGCCCCAGCATTTT. This codes for CATSEENQPQHF.